Listed here are 17 T cell receptor beta chains from one sample, sequenced in a study of T-cell reconstitution after alpha-beta-depleted transplantation in children. Unique molecular identifiers were built into the TCRbeta library. TCRdb reprocessed the PCR reads via MiXCR and lists one record per CDR3 protein. The data hold about 540,000 distinct CDR3 sequences, with roughly 27% observed a single time. The sequencing here drew on PBMCs, taken before TCRalphabeta/CD19-depleted stem cell transplant. All receptors derive from a boy under two years old with Wiskott-Aldrich syndrome, due to receive a stem cell transplant.

This clonotype was seen only a few times. The chain uses TRBV15 and TRBJ1-5; a possible D gene is TRBD1 (5 bases). Trimming removed 4 bases at V and 1 base at J, with 11 bases between. CDR3 length: 15 amino acids. Germline CDR1 and CDR2: LNHNV and YYDKDF (reference sequence). DNA for the CDR3: TGTGCCACCAGCACGCGACAGAGAAGCAATCAGCCCCAGCATTTT. It specifies CATSTRQRSNQPQHF.

The chain is built from TRBV12-3 or TRBV12-4 and TRBJ2-2, with D perhaps TRBD2 (6 bases). CDR3 length: 15 residues. The V end was cut by 7 bases, the J end by 1 base, with 13 bases between. CDR3 region: CASTTKAGNTGELFF. CDR3 nucleotides: TGTGCCAGCACCACTAAAGCGGGGAACACCGGGGAGCTGTTTTTT.

In its sample, this clonotype was seen a few times. The chain uses TRBV12-3 or TRBV12-4 and TRBJ1-5; possibly TRBD1 for D (5 bases). Trimming pared 3 bases from V and 3 bases from J, leaving 18 bases between. The CDR3 is made up of 17 amino acids. CDR3 region: CASSFGRQGGNNQPQHF. CDR3 in DNA: TGTGCCAGCAGTTTCGGAAGGCAGGGAGGTAACAATCAGCCCCAGCATTTT.

The rearrangement joins TRBV20-1 to TRBJ2-5; 8 bases agree with TRBD2. V shed 3 bases, J shed 5 bases, and the junction held 2 bases outside the gene matches. The CDR3 is 12 residues long. Germline loops: CDR1 DFQATT, CDR2 SNEGSKA (reference sequence). CDR3 protein: CSASGRGETQYF. As DNA, the CDR3 is TGCAGTGCTAGCGGGAGGGGTGAGACCCAGTACTTC.

The V gene is TRBV13, the J gene TRBJ2-1; 7 bases align to TRBD1. Looked up from germline, CDR1 is PRHDT and CDR2 is FYEKMQ (reference sequence). CDR3 length: 14 residues. V lost 5 bases, J lost 8 bases, and 9 bases stayed unmatched. The CDR3 protein is CASSTTTGWDEQFF. In DNA form, the CDR3 reads TGTGCCAGCAGCACCACGACAGGGTGGGATGAGCAGTTCTTC.

The chain carries TRBV5-1 and TRBJ2-1, with a tentative D call TRBD1 (6 bases). The CDR3 is 15 amino acids. The ends were cut back, 2 bases at V and 4 bases at J, with 13 bases in the middle. The germline CDR1 and CDR2 sequences are SGHRS and YFSETQ. CDR3 nucleotide sequence: TGCGCCAGCAGCTTATCAGGGGCTCGATACAATGAGCAGTTCTTC. This translates into CASSLSGARYNEQFF. Filled out from reference TRBV5-1 and TRBJ2-1, the complete variable domain reads KAGVTQTPRYLIKTRGQQVTLSCSPISGHRSVSWYQQTPGQGLQFLFEYFSETQRNKGNFPGRFSGRQFSNSRSEMNVSTLELGDSALYLCASSLSGARYNEQFFGPGTRLTVL.

This chain uses TRBV18 with TRBJ2-1; 9 bases agree with TRBD2. The CDR3 length is 17 residues. Germline V lookup: CDR1 KGHSH, CDR2 LQKENI. V lost 5 bases and J lost 10; bases outside the gene matches: 18. CDR3 amino acids: CASSGRRSSGRFREQFF. In DNA, the CDR3 is TGTGCCAGCTCAGGACGGAGGAGTAGCGGGAGATTCCGAGAGCAGTTCTTC.

The chain employs TRBV6-6 and TRBJ1-1; no definite D call. V was cut by 0 bases and J by 6 bases, with 8 bases left in between. Germline V gives CDR1 MNHNY, CDR2 SVGAGI (reference sequence). The CDR3 extends over 13 amino acids. The CDR3 DNA sequence: TGTGCCAGCAGTTACTCGTTGCCTTCTGAAGCTTTCTTT. It is translated as CASSYSLPSEAFF.

This clonotype showed up just a few times. The genes are TRBV7-8 and TRBJ2-7; 10 bases line up with TRBD2. V gave up 1 base and J gave up 4 bases; unmatched junction bases: 10. CDR1 and CDR2 from the germline V gene are SGHVS and FQNEAQ. The CDR3 covers 17 residues. The CDR3 region has the DNA TGTGCCAGCAGCTTAGATGGGCTAGCGGGAGTTTGGTACGAGCAGTACTTC. Translated: CASSLDGLAGVWYEQYF.

The gene calls are TRBV5-1 and TRBJ2-5, with 8 bases lining up with TRBD1. The trim removed 4 bases at V and 4 bases at J, leaving 15 bases unmatched. Germline V gives CDR1 SGHRS, CDR2 YFSETQ. The CDR3 sequence is 17 residues long. This CDR3 reads CASSPEPGQGGRETQYF. The CDR3 DNA reads as TGCGCCAGCAGCCCCGAACCCGGACAGGGAGGTCGAGAGACCCAGTACTTC.

This clonotype was seen a few times. This rearrangement joins TRBV12-3 or TRBV12-4 to TRBJ2-5; D perhaps matches TRBD1 (8 bases). The CDR3 extends over 15 amino acids. V lost 4 bases and J lost 5, with 17 bases in between. Here the CDR3 reads CASSSSTGGGETQYF. CDR3 in DNA: TGTGCCAGCAGTTCATCCACAGGGGGAGGGGAGACCCAGTACTTC.

The chain is built from TRBV20-1 and TRBJ2-2; D might be TRBD1 (6 bases). CDR1 and CDR2 (germline): DFQATT, SNEGSKA (reference sequence). The ends were cut back, 0 bases at V and 4 bases at J, with 12 bases in the middle. This CDR3 region has 15 residues. The CDR3 protein is CSARDGGHSTGELFF. The DNA of the CDR3 is TGCAGTGCTAGAGATGGGGGACACTCCACCGGGGAGCTGTTTTTT.

There are a few counts of this clonotype. The junction departs from the called germline gene at one end, perhaps through a read error. J is TRBJ2-1 and V is TRBV5-6, with D possibly TRBD2 on 8 matching bases. There are 14 residues in the CDR3. CDR1 and CDR2 from the germline V gene are SGHDT and YYEEEE. The CDR3, as DNA: TGTGCCAGCAGCTCGTTCCAGCTAGGGACTAGGGGGCTCTTC. The encoded protein is CASSSFQLGTRGLF. Complete variable domain (other parts from reference TRBV5-6 and TRBJ2-1): DAGVTQSPTHLIKTRGQQVTLRCSPKSGHDTVSWYQQALGQGPQFIFQYYEEEERQRGNFPDRFSGHQFPNYSSELNVNALLLGDSALYLCASSSFQLGTRGLFGPGTRLTVL.

The V gene is TRBV12-3 or TRBV12-4, the J gene TRBJ2-3; D might be TRBD1 (6 bases). This CDR3 region has 15 residues. V lost 6 bases and J lost 8, with 21 bases in between. The CDR3 nucleotides are TGTGCCAGCAGCCTGGTCTGGGGGCTCCAGGGTACGCAGTATTTT. The encoded protein is CASSLVWGLQGTQYF.

The rearrangement uses TRBV20-1 and TRBJ2-1; a weak D match, TRBD2 (6 bases). Trimming cost V 6 bases and J 0 bases, with 12 bases left between them. Germline CDR1 reads DFQATT; CDR2 reads SNEGSKA (reference sequence). This CDR3 contains 14 residues. CDR3 DNA: TGCAGTGCCAAACGGGAGCGCTCCTACAATGAGCAGTTCTTC. Residues: CSAKRERSYNEQFF.

This chain connects TRBV4-2 to TRBJ2-3; D possibly corresponds to TRBD1 (6 bases). Deletions cut 1 base from V and 0 bases from J, with 11 bases between. Looked up from germline, CDR1 is LGHNA and CDR2 is YNFKEQ. The length of the CDR3 is 16 residues. The CDR3 sequence: CASSQGGLGSTDTQYF. The CDR3 coding sequence is TGTGCCAGCAGCCAAGGGGGGCTAGGAAGCACAGATACGCAGTATTTT.

The rearrangement joins TRBV29-1 to TRBJ2-1; 11 nucleotides align to TRBD2. The V gene's germline CDR1 is SQVTM and CDR2 ANQGSEA. After removal of 3 bases from V and 5 bases from J, the junction contained 15 bases not matched to a gene. The CDR3 loop spans 18 amino acids. The CDR3 DNA reads as TGCAGCGTTGACTTTGGTAGCGGGAGGGGGAACATAGACAATGAGCAGTTCTTC. Its translation is CSVDFGSGRGNIDNEQFF.